This TCR beta chain was found in a study of blood T cell repertoires in COVID-19. Study as a whole: The samples span acute and convalescent COVID-19 from the United States, Italy and Spain.

Original processing notes: Estimation of nucleated cell counts was performed using reference gene primer amplification. Sequencing used immunoSEQ multiplex PCR; TCRdb keeps in-frame clones, though not all of them. V, J and clone size are taken as reported in that table, and D and trimming were inferred from the DNA itself. The repertoire consists of about 150,000 clones, with 84% occurring once and the leading ten covering less than 3%. The V end lost 2 bases, the J end lost 4 bases, and 12 bases lay between the germline ends. CDR3 size: 14 residues. CDR1 SGHDT and CDR2 YYEEEE come from the germline V gene.

Specimen: peripheral blood. This sequence joins TRBV5-6 and TRBJ1-1; weak D call: TRBD1 (5 bases). The origin of this receptor is an elderly woman with COVID-19, enrolled during active disease. The CDR3 DNA reads TGTGCCAGCAGCTTCCCCAGGGCGAGCACTGAAGCTTTCTTT. This codes for CASSFPRASTEAFF. The full variable domain, completed using reference TRBV5-6 and TRBJ1-1, is DAGVTQSPTHLIKTRGQQVTLRCSPKSGHDTVSWYQQALGQGPQFIFQYYEEEERQRGNFPDRFSGHQFPNYSSELNVNALLLGDSALYLCASSFPRASTEAFFGQGTRLTVV.